This TCR beta chain originates from a study of T cell repertoires in cytomegalovirus infection. To note about this clonotype: Antigen: not known.

TCRdb fed the reads into MiXCR, producing one record per CDR3 protein. Of some 920,000 distinct CDR3 sequences listed, about 33% are singletons. The ends were cut back, 0 bases at V and 2 bases at J, with 7 bases in the middle. Germline values: CDR1 MNHNS, CDR2 SASEGT. This CDR3 contains 14 residues. The sequence came from a human donor in good health (CMV status not recorded). Some clones in this sample may be carry-over from other donors' samples. The chain joins TRBV6-1 to TRBJ1-2; no clear D gene. Here the sequenced sample was cultured CD8+ T cells from PBMCs, taken from culture after CMV antigen stimulation. CDR3 sequence (DNA): TGTGCCAGCAGTGAAGCTTGGGGAAACTATGGCTACACCTTC. Its protein is CASSEAWGNYGYTF.